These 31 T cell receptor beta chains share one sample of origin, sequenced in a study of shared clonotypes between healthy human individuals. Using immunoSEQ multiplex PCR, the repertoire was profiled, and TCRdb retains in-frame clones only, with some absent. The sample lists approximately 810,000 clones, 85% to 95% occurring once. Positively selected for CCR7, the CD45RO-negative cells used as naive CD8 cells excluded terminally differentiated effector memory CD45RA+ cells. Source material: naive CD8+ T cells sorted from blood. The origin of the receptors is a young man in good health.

CDR3: CASSERAGSNEQYF. DNA for the CDR3: TGTGCCAGCAGTGAAAGAGCAGGGAGCAACGAGCAGTACTTC. The chain links TRBV25-1 to TRBJ2-7; D may be TRBD1 or TRBD2 (5 bases each). Trimming cost V 2 bases and J 5 bases, with 13 bases left between them. The CDR3 is made up of 14 amino acids. Germline assignment: CDR1 MGHDK and CDR2 SYGVNS.

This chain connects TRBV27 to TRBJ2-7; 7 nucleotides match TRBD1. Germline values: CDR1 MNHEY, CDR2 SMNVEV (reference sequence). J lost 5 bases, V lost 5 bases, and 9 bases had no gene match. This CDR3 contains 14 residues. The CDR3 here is CASSPRQGRNEQYF. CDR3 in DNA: TGTGCCAGCAGTCCGCGACAGGGAAGGAACGAGCAGTACTTC.

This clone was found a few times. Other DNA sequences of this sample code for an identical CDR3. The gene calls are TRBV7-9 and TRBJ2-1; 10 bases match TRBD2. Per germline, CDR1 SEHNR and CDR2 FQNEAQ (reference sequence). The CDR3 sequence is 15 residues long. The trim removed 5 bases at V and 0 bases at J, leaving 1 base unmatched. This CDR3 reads CASSPSGSSYNEQFF. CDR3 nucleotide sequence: TGTGCCAGCAGCCCTAGCGGGAGCTCCTACAATGAGCAGTTCTTC.

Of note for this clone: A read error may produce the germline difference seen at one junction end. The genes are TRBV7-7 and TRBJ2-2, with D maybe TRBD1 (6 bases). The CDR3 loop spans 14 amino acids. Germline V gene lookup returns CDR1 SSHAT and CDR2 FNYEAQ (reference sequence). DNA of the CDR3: TGTGCTAGCAGCTCGAGAGGGGGAACCGGGGAGCTGTTTTTT. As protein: CASSSRGGTGELFF.

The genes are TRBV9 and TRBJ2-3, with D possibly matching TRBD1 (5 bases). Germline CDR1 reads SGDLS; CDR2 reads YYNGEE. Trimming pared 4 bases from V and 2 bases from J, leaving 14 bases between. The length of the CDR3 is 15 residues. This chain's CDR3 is CASSRLGRFTDTQYF. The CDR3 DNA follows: TGTGCCAGCAGCCGACTGGGGCGGTTCACAGATACGCAGTATTTT. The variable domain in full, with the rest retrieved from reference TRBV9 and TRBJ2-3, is DSGVTQTPKHLITATGQRVTLRCSPRSGDLSVYWYQQSLDQGLQFLIQYYNGEERAKGNILERFSAQQFPDLHSELNLSSLELGDSALYFCASSRLGRFTDTQYFGPGTRLTVL.

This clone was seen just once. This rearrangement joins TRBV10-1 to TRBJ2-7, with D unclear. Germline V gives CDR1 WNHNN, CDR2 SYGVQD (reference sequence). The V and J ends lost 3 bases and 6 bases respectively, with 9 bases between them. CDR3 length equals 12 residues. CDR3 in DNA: TGCGCCAGCAGTGAAGGCGGACCCGAGCAGTACTTC. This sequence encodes CASSEGGPEQYF.

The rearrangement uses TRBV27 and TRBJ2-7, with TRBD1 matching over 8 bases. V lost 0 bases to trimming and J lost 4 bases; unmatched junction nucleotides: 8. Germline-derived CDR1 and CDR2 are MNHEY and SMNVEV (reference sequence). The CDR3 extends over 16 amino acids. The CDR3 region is CASSLSGGQDLYEQYF. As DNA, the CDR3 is TGTGCCAGCAGTTTATCTGGGGGACAGGACCTTTACGAGCAGTACTTC.

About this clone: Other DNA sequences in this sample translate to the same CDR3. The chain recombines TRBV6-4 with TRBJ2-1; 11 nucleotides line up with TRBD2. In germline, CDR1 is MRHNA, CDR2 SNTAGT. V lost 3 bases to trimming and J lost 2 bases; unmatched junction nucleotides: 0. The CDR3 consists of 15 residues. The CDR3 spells CASSELAGAYNEQFF. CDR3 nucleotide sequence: TGTGCCAGCAGTGAACTAGCGGGAGCCTACAATGAGCAGTTCTTC.

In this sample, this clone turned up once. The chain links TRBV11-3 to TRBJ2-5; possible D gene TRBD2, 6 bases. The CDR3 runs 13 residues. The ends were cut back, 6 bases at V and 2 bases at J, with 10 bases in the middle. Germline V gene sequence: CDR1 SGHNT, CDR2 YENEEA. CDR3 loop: CASSSDYQETQYF. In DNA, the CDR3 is TGTGCCAGCAGTTCGGACTATCAAGAGACCCAGTACTTC.

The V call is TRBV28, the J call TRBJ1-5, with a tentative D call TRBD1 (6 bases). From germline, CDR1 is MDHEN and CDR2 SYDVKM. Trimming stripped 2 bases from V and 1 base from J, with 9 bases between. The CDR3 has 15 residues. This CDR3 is CASSLMGASNQPQHF. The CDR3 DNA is TGTGCCAGCAGTTTAATGGGGGCCAGCAATCAGCCCCAGCATTTT.

CDR3 region: CASSLGGDDEQYF. DNA of the CDR3: TGTGCCAGCAGCTTGGGCGGCGACGACGAGCAGTACTTC. The chain combines TRBV5-4 with TRBJ2-7, with no clear D. The V end was cut by 0 bases, the J end by 5 bases, with 9 bases between. This CDR3 comprises 13 residues. Per the germline V gene, CDR1 is SGHNT and CDR2 is YYREEE (reference sequence).

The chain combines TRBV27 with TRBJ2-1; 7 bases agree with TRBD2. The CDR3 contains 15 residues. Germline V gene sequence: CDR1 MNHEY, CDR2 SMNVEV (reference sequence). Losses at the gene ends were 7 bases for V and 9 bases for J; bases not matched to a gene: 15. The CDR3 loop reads CASTQVPQRGVEQFF. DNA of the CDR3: TGTGCCAGCACCCAGGTGCCCCAGCGGGGTGTTGAGCAGTTCTTC.

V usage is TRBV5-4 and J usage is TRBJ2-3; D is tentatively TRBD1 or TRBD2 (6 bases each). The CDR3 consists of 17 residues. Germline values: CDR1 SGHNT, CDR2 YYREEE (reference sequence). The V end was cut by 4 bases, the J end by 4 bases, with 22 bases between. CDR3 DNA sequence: TGTGCCAGCAGCCCTCTGGAGGCGGGACAAAGGTCAGATACGCAGTATTTT. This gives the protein CASSPLEAGQRSDTQYF.

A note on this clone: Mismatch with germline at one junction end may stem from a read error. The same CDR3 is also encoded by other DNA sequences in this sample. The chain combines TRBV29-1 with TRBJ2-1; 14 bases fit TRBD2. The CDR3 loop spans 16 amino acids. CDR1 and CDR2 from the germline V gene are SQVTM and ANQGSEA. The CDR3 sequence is CSVEGLAGGSYNEQFF. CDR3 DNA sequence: TGCAGCGTAGAAGGACTAGCGGGAGGCTCCTACAATGAGCAGTTCTTC.

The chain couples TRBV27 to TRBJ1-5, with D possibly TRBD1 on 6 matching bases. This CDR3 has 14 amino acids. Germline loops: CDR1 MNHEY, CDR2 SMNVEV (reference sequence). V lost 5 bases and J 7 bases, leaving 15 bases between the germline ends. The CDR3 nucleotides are TGTGCCAGCAGTGGGGGGCAGGGCGGGCAGCCCCAGCATTTT. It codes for CASSGGQGGQPQHF.

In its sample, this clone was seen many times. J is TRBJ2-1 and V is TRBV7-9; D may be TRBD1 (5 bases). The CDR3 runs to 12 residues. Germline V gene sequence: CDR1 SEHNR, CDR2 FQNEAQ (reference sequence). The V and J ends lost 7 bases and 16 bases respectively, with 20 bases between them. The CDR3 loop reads CASTRGLRGHFF. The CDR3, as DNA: TGTGCCAGCACCCGTGGGTTAAGGGGTCATTTCTTC.

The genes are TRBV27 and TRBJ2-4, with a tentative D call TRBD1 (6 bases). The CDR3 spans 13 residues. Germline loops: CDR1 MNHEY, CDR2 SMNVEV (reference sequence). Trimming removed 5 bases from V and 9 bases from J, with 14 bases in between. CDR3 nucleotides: TGTGCCAGCAGTAACTTAGGGGGAAGCATTCAGTACTTC. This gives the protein CASSNLGGSIQYF.

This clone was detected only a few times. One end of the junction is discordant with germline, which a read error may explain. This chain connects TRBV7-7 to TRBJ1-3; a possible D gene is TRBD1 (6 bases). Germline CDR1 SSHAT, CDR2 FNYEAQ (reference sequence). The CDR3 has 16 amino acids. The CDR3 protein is CASSSTGQNSGNTIYF. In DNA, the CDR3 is TGTGCTAGCAGCTCCACGGGACAAAACTCTGGAAACACCATATATTTT.

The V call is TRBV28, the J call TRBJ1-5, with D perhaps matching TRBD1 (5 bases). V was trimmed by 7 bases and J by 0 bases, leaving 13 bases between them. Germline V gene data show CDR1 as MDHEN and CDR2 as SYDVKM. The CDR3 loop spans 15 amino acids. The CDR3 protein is CASKLTAYSNQPQHF. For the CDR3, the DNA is TGTGCCAGCAAATTGACAGCCTATAGCAATCAGCCCCAGCATTTT.

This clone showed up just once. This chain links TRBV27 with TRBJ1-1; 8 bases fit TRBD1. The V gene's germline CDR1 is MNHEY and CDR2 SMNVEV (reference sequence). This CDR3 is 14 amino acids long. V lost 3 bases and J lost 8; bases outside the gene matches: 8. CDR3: CASSFQGAGYEAFF. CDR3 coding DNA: TGTGCCAGCAGTTTCCAGGGGGCGGGTTACGAAGCTTTCTTT.

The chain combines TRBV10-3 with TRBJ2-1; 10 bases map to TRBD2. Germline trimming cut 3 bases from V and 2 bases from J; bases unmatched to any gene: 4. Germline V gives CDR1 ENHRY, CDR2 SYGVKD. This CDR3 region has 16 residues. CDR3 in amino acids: CAISDWTSGTYNEQFF. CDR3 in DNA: TGTGCCATCAGTGATTGGACTAGCGGAACCTACAATGAGCAGTTCTTC.

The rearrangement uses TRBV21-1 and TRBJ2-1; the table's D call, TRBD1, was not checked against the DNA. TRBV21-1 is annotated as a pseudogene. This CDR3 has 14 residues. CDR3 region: CASSPRVPYNEQFF. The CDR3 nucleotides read TGTGCCAGCAGCCCCAGGGTACCCTACAATGAGCAGTTCTTC.

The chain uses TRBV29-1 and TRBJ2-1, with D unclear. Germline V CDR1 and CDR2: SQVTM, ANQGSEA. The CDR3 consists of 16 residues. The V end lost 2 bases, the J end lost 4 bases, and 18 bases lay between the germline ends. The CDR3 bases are TGCAGCGTTGAATATAAGGAAATACACTCTTACAATGAGCAGTTCTTC. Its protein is CSVEYKEIHSYNEQFF.

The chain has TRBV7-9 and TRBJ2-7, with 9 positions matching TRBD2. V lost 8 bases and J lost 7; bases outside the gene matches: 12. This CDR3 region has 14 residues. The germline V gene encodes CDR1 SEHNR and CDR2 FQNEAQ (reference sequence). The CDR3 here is CASRTSGQAGEQYF. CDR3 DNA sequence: TGTGCCAGCCGTACTAGCGGGCAGGCGGGGGAGCAGTACTTC.

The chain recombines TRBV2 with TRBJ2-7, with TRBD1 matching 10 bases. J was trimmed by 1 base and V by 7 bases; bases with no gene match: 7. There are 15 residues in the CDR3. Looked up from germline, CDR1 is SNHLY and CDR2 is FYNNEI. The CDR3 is CASTTGQGVSYEQYF. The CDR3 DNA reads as TGTGCCAGCACAACCGGACAGGGGGTTTCCTACGAGCAGTACTTC.

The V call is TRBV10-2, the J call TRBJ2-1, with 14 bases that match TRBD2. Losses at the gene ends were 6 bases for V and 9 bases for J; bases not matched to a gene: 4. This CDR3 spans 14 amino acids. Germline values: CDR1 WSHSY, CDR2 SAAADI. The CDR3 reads CASSGTSGSPEQFF. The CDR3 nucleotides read TGCGCCAGCAGCGGGACTAGCGGGAGCCCTGAGCAGTTCTTC.

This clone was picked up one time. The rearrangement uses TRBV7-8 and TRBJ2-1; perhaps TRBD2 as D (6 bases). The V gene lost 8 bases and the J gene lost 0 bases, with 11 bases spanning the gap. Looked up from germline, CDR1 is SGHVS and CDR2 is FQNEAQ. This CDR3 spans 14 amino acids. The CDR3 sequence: CASGRENSYNEQFF. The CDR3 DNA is TGTGCCAGCGGACGGGAGAACTCCTACAATGAGCAGTTCTTC. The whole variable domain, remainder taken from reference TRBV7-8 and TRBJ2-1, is GAGVSQSPRYKVAKRGQDVALRCDPISGHVSLFWYQQALGQGPEFLTYFQNEAQLDKSGLPSDRFFAERPEGSVSTLKIQRTQQEDSAVYLCASGRENSYNEQFFGPGTRLTVL.

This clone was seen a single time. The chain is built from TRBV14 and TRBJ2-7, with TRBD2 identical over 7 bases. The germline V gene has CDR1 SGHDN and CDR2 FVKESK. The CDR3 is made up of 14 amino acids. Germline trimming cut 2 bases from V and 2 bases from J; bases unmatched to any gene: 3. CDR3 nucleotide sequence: TGTGCCAGCAGCCAACCGGGACTAACCTACGAGCAGTACTTC. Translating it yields CASSQPGLTYEQYF. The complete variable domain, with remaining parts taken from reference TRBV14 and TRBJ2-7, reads EAGVTQFPSHSVIEKGQTVTLRCDPISGHDNLYWYRRVMGKEIKFLLHFVKESKQDESGMPNNRFLAERTGGTYSTLKVQPAELEDSGVYFCASSQPGLTYEQYFGPGTRLTVT.

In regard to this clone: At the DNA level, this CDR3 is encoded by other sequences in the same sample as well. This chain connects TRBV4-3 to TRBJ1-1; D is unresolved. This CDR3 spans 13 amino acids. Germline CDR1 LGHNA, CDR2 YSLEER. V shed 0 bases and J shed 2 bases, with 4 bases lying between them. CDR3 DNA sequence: TGCGCCAGCAGCCAAGATTCAAACACTGAAGCTTTCTTT. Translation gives CASSQDSNTEAFF.

CDR3 residues: CASSLSFGTGGPYEQYF. The DNA of the CDR3 is TGTGCCAGCAGCTTAAGTTTCGGGACAGGGGGCCCCTACGAGCAGTACTTC. V is TRBV7-3 and J is TRBJ2-7; 12 bases fit TRBD1. This CDR3 region has 17 residues. Germline CDR1 and CDR2: SGHTA and FQGTGA. The J segment lost 2 bases and the V segment lost 1 base, leaving 6 bases of the junction unmatched. The full variable domain, in which reference TRBV7-3 and TRBJ2-7 provide the parts outside the CDR3, is GAGVSQTPSNKVTEKGKYVELRCDPISGHTALYWYRQSLGQGPEFLIYFQGTGAADDSGLPNDRFFAVRPEGSVSTLKIQRTERGDSAVYLCASSLSFGTGGPYEQYFGPGTRLTVT.

For the CDR3, the DNA is TGTGCCAGCAGCTATACCGGGACATTGCCCTACGAGCAGTACTTC. It codes for CASSYTGTLPYEQYF. The genes are TRBV7-9 and TRBJ2-7, with D perhaps TRBD1 (6 bases). CDR1 SEHNR and CDR2 FQNEAQ come from the germline V gene (reference sequence). The CDR3 sequence is 15 residues long. Trimming cost V 4 bases and J 2 bases, with 15 bases left between them.